This entry lists 29 T cell receptor beta chains sequenced from one sample in a study of metastatic and nonmetastatic thyroid tumors. The entire patient cohort was treatment-naive prior to thyroid surgery. TCRdb re-called clones via MiXCR from the PCR reads. This sample has more than 20,000 clones, with roughly 20% found just once. Input material: blood. Receptors originate from a female donor with papillary thyroid cancer or a benign thyroid nodule (not recorded which). Some clones in this sample may be carry-over from other donors' samples.

As regards this clone: One end of the junction fails to match germline, which may point to a read error. The chain carries TRBV7-3 and TRBJ2-6, with D maybe TRBD1 (6 bases). The CDR3 runs 15 residues. Germline V CDR1 and CDR2: SGHTA, FQGTGA. CDR3 sequence reads: CASRRTASGANVLTF. The CDR3 DNA reads TGTGCCAGCAGGCGGACAGCCTCTGGGGCAAACGTCCTGACTTTC.

CDR3 coding DNA: TGTGCCAGCAGCGGGACTAGCGGGAGAACCGATGAGCAGTTCTTC. Amino acid sequence: CASSGTSGRTDEQFF. This sequence joins TRBV9 and TRBJ2-1, with 13 bases lining up with TRBD2. The trim removed 3 bases at V and 8 bases at J, leaving 5 bases unmatched. The CDR3 loop spans 15 amino acids. CDR1 is SGDLS and CDR2 is YYNGEE in the germline V gene.

The chain is built from TRBV28 and TRBJ1-5; no firm D call. V lost 2 bases and J lost 6, with 11 bases in between. The germline V gene has CDR1 MDHEN and CDR2 SYDVKM. The CDR3 sequence is 14 residues long. DNA for the CDR3: TGTGCCAGCAGTTTAAAGGGAAAAGGTCAGCCCCAGCATTTT. Translation gives CASSLKGKGQPQHF.

In this sample, this clone turned up many times. CDR3 protein: CASSLENTDTQYF. DNA of the CDR3: TGTGCCAGCAGCTTAGAGAACACAGATACGCAGTATTTT. V and J are TRBV7-2 and TRBJ2-3; D remains ambiguous. Germline-derived CDR1 and CDR2 are SGHTA and FQGNSA. The CDR3 has 13 residues. V gave up 1 base and J gave up 2 bases, with 4 bases separating them.

This clone was seen many times. The chain joins TRBV6-4 to TRBJ2-3, with D unresolved. The CDR3 spans 14 residues. Germline V gene lookup returns CDR1 MRHNA and CDR2 SNTAGT. V lost 2 bases and J 8 bases, leaving 14 bases between the germline ends. The CDR3 coding sequence is TGTGCCAGCAGTGACCTTAGGGCGAGTGGTACGCAGTATTTT. It is translated as CASSDLRASGTQYF.

V usage is TRBV30 and J usage is TRBJ1-5; 8 nucleotides line up with TRBD1. Trimming at V came to 7 bases and at J to 8 bases, leaving 7 bases not matched to a gene. CDR1 and CDR2 from the germline V gene are GTSNPN and SVGIG (reference sequence). This CDR3 has 12 amino acids. The CDR3, as DNA: TGTGCCTTTCGGACAGGGCACGAGCCCCAGCATTTT. It specifies CAFRTGHEPQHF.

This clone was observed many times. This CDR3 reads CASSQDHGDPTDTQYF. CDR3 nucleotides: TGTGCCAGCAGCCAAGACCACGGAGACCCCACAGATACGCAGTATTTT. The chain carries TRBV4-2 and TRBJ2-3; no clear D gene. Looked up from germline, CDR1 is LGHNA and CDR2 is YNFKEQ. The CDR3 runs to 16 residues. Trimming removed 0 bases at V and 2 bases at J, with 12 bases between.

The table lists this clone with many counts. The chain is built from TRBV12-3 or TRBV12-4 and TRBJ2-1, with 7 nucleotides matching TRBD1. This CDR3 contains 15 residues. The trim removed 5 bases at V and 5 bases at J, leaving 9 bases unmatched. The CDR3 nucleotides are TGTGCCAGCAGTCCCGGGACAGCACTAAACAATGAGCAGTTCTTC. Translated, it gives CASSPGTALNNEQFF.

At least ten counts were recorded for this clone. Other DNA variants within this sample encode the same CDR3. CDR3 in amino acids: CASSFTTGRYQETQYF. The CDR3, as DNA: TGCGCCAGCAGCTTCACGACAGGGAGGTACCAAGAGACCCAGTACTTC. This rearrangement joins TRBV5-1 to TRBJ2-5, with D tentatively TRBD1 (7 bases). The germline CDR1 and CDR2 sequences are SGHRS and YFSETQ. This CDR3 region has 16 residues. Trimming removed 2 bases from V and 0 bases from J, with 14 bases in between.

This clone was detected a few times. The J gene is TRBJ2-1, the V gene TRBV6-1, with D perhaps matching TRBD2 (6 bases). V dropped 4 bases and J dropped 1 base, with 20 bases sitting between them. The CDR3 is 18 amino acids. CDR1 MNHNS and CDR2 SASEGT come from the germline V gene. The CDR3 coding sequence is TGTGCCAGCAGTGCGAGAGAGGGCGGGATTATATCCTACAATGAGCAGTTCTTC. The encoded protein is CASSAREGGIISYNEQFF.

This clone rates as medium-sized. The junction differs from germline at one of its ends, possibly a read error. The chain carries TRBV19 and TRBJ2-5; the D is unclear. The CDR3 has 11 residues. Germline loops: CDR1 LNHDA, CDR2 SQIVND (reference sequence). CDR3 bases: TGTGCCAGTAGTATAGGAGAGGCCCAGTACTTC. Protein sequence: CASSIGEAQYF.

This clone turned up a few times. This chain links TRBV15 with TRBJ2-5; 8 positions match TRBD2. CDR3 length equals 13 residues. Germline CDR1 and CDR2: LNHNV and YYDKDF (reference sequence). Unmatched junction bases numbered 1, after V lost 2 bases and J lost 5 bases. The DNA for the CDR3 is TGTGCCACCAGCAGAATAGCGGGGGAGACCCAGTACTTC. Translated: CATSRIAGETQYF.

As regards this clone: Given a much more abundant clone one base away, this may be a read error. The V and J genes are TRBV20-1 and TRBJ2-3, with D possibly TRBD1 on 5 matching bases. The V gene's germline CDR1 is DFQATT and CDR2 SNEGSKA (reference sequence). This CDR3 comprises 14 residues. Trimming took off 6 bases at V and 4 bases at J, with 17 bases between the two ends. CDR3 protein: CSAEIDSVSDTQYF. The CDR3 nucleotides are TGCAGTGCCGAAATAGACAGTGTATCAGATACGCAGTATTTT.

Sample share makes this clone medium-sized (0.01 to 0.1%). The chain is built from TRBV19 and TRBJ2-7; TRBD1 agrees at 9 bases. The CDR3 covers 12 residues. Germline V lookup: CDR1 LNHDA, CDR2 SQIVND (reference sequence). The ends lost 8 bases at V and 6 bases at J; junction bases unmatched: 5. The CDR3 coding sequence is TGTGCCAGTGCTACAGGGGGCGCCGAGCAGTACTTC. Translating gives CASATGGAEQYF.

The chain joins TRBV6-2 or TRBV6-3 to TRBJ2-1; a possible D gene is TRBD2 (6 bases). The germline V gene has CDR1 MNHEY and CDR2 SVGEGT. The V gene lost 0 bases and the J gene lost 8 bases, with 17 bases spanning the gap. The CDR3 is made up of 16 amino acids. The CDR3 loop reads CASSYSRLSGADEQFF. As DNA, the CDR3 is TGTGCCAGCAGTTACTCTAGGCTATCGGGAGCGGATGAGCAGTTCTTC.

This clone was seen a handful of times. A read error may account for a junction end that differs from germline. The rearrangement joins TRBV25-1 to TRBJ1-2, with unresolved D. Per germline, CDR1 MGHDK and CDR2 SYGVNS. The CDR3 consists of 14 residues. CDR3 in DNA: TGTGCCATCACTTCGTACGGTGAAAACTATGTCTACACCTTC. Amino acids: CAITSYGENYVYTF.

This clone was counted many times. This sequence may be a read error, since a much larger clone differs from it by one base. J is TRBJ2-1 and V is TRBV19; D is perhaps TRBD1 or TRBD2 (5 bases each). Germline V CDR1 and CDR2: LNHDA, SQIVND (reference sequence). Trimming shortened V by 11 bases and J by 9 bases, and 23 bases separated the two germline ends. CDR3 size: 14 residues. The CDR3 sequence: CAEWGVSPGTEQFF. The CDR3 DNA reads TGTGCCGAGTGGGGCGTTTCCCCGGGGACTGAGCAGTTCTTC. Complete variable domain (other parts from reference TRBV19 and TRBJ2-1): DGGITQSPKYLFRKEGQNVTLSCEQNLNHDAMYWYRQDPGQGLRLIYYSQIVNDFQKGDIAEGYSVSREKKESFPLTVTSAQKNPTAFYLCAEWGVSPGTEQFFGPGTRLTVL.

This clone has ten or more counts. The rearrangement uses TRBV20-1 and TRBJ1-1; TRBD1 matches at 7 bases. After removal of 6 bases from V and 1 base from J, the junction contained 2 bases not matched to a gene. Germline V gene lookup returns CDR1 DFQATT and CDR2 SNEGSKA (reference sequence). The CDR3 length is 12 residues. CDR3 loop: CSAWTGNTEAFF. The CDR3 DNA sequence: TGCAGTGCGTGGACAGGGAACACTGAAGCTTTCTTT.

The table lists this clone with many counts. The CDR3 DNA reads as TGCAGCGTAGGACTAGCGGGAGTTCGGGAGACCCAGTACTTC. Amino acid sequence: CSVGLAGVRETQYF. The chain carries TRBV29-1 and TRBJ2-5; TRBD2 agrees at 13 bases. V lost 6 bases, J lost 5 bases, and 6 bases stayed unmatched. Germline CDR1 SQVTM, CDR2 ANQGSEA. CDR3 length: 14 amino acids.

This chain uses TRBV3-1 with TRBJ2-1; a weak D match, TRBD2 (6 bases). V was cut by 2 bases and J by 8 bases, with 13 bases left in between. Germline CDR1 and CDR2: LGHDT and YNNKEL (reference sequence). The CDR3 has 14 residues. CDR3 coding DNA: TGTGCCAGCAGCCAACTTGTCGGGAGAGATGAGCAGTTCTTC. Protein: CASSQLVGRDEQFF.

The genes are TRBV7-2 and TRBJ2-7; D not resolved. The CDR3 spans 15 residues. CDR1 SGHTA and CDR2 FQGNSA come from the germline V gene. Trimming took off 1 base at V and 7 bases at J, with 17 bases between the two ends. The CDR3 DNA is TGTGCCAGCAGCTTAGTGGTACCGGGTTGGGGAGAGCAGTACTTC. It codes for CASSLVVPGWGEQYF.

This clone was counted a few times. This sequence joins TRBV6-6 and TRBJ1-5; D is undetermined. Germline V gene lookup returns CDR1 MNHNY and CDR2 SVGAGI (reference sequence). Trimming cost V 0 bases and J 3 bases, with 3 bases left between them. This CDR3 has 13 amino acids. The CDR3 DNA sequence: TGTGCCAGCAGTTACTCCTACAATCAGCCCCAGCATTTT. Translated, it gives CASSYSYNQPQHF.

Ten or more counts support this clone. V usage is TRBV25-1 and J usage is TRBJ1-2; D not certain. V was clipped by 7 bases and J by 2 bases, with 14 bases between them. CDR1 is MGHDK, CDR2 SYGVNS, per germline. The CDR3 length is 14 residues. The CDR3 DNA sequence: TGTGCCAGCACTTCGTACGGTGAAAACTATGGCTACACCTTC. Its protein product is CASTSYGENYGYTF.

This clone was seen repeatedly, ten times or more. The CDR3 loop is CASSPLTGIGDADTQYF. CDR3 bases: TGTGCCAGCTCACCCCTTACAGGTATCGGGGATGCCGATACGCAGTATTTT. The rearrangement links TRBV18 to TRBJ2-3; tentatively, D is TRBD1 or TRBD2 (5 bases each). Germline CDR1 and CDR2: KGHSH and LQKENI. Deletions cut 3 bases from V and 6 bases from J, with 22 bases between. The CDR3 runs 17 residues.

For this clone: The same CDR3 also results from other DNA sequences found in this sample. The chain links TRBV5-1 to TRBJ2-1; TRBD1 aligns across 7 bases. V gave up 0 bases and J gave up 13 bases; unmatched junction bases: 13. This CDR3 contains 15 residues. CDR1 and CDR2 (germline): SGHRS, YFSETQ. This chain's CDR3 is CASSLGTGGLRKQFF. The CDR3 DNA follows: TGCGCCAGCAGCTTGGGGACAGGTGGCCTTAGGAAACAGTTCTTC.

This clone was detected many times. J is TRBJ2-5 and V is TRBV6-2 or TRBV6-3, with D maybe TRBD2 (6 bases). The CDR3 totals 13 residues. V lost 8 bases and J 0 bases, leaving 10 bases between the germline ends. Per the germline V gene, CDR1 is MNHEY and CDR2 is SVGEGT. CDR3 DNA: TGTGCCAGCCCCGGAGGGTACCAAGAGACCCAGTACTTC. It yields the protein CASPGGYQETQYF.

About this clone: This may come from a read error, since a much larger clone is one base off. The chain recombines TRBV20-1 with TRBJ2-5, with D perhaps matching TRBD2 (5 bases). The CDR3 totals 14 residues. In germline, CDR1 is DFQATT, CDR2 SNEGSKA (reference sequence). The CDR3 sequence is CSARLERISETQYF. The DNA of the CDR3 is TGCAGTGCTAGACTGGAGCGGATCAGTGAGACCCAGTACTTT.

The chain has TRBV20-1 and TRBJ2-7; D might be TRBD1 (6 bases). The CDR3 runs to 14 residues. V was clipped by 5 bases and J by 6 bases, with 20 bases between them. Germline values: CDR1 DFQATT, CDR2 SNEGSKA (reference sequence). The CDR3 is CSASLGTGYSEQYF. For the CDR3, the DNA is TGCAGTGCTTCCCTCGGCACAGGGTATAGCGAGCAGTACTTC.

This clone occurred a few times. The rearrangement joins TRBV6-1 to TRBJ2-7, with D possibly being TRBD2 (7 bases). Deletions cut 8 bases from V and 0 bases from J, with 11 bases between. The CDR3 has 13 amino acids. Germline CDR1 is MNHNS and CDR2 is SASEGT. Written as DNA, the CDR3 is TGTGCCAGCGGGAGGGGGGGCTCCTACGAGCAGTACTTC. Encoded protein: CASGRGGSYEQYF.